Listed here are 23 T cell receptor beta chains from one sample, sequenced in a study of cytomegalovirus exposure and HLA in healthy donors. The study ran its PCR with 60 Vbeta and 13 Jbeta primers. TCRdb keeps only in-frame clones here, not all; method: immunoSEQ multiplex PCR. Of about 150,000 clones listed, roughly 74% are singletons. Sequencing used PBMCs. Receptor source: a man aged 18 to 30 in good health and CMV-seronegative.

The chain couples TRBV4-1 to TRBJ1-2, with D possibly matching TRBD1 (5 bases). Trimming took off 0 bases at V and 5 bases at J, with 13 bases between the two ends. This CDR3 is built from 15 residues. Germline-derived CDR1 and CDR2 are MGHRA and YSYEKL. The CDR3 coding sequence is TGCGCCAGCAGCCAAGACGTTCAGGGCCGATATGGCTACACCTTC. Residues: CASSQDVQGRYGYTF.

The rearrangement links TRBV2 to TRBJ2-2, with 8 positions matching TRBD1. Germline CDR1 reads SNHLY; CDR2 reads FYNNEI. The length of the CDR3 is 15 residues. The V segment lost 6 bases and the J segment 2 bases; nucleotides outside the gene matches: 5. The CDR3 DNA reads TGTGCCAGCAGGGCGGGACAGGCCAACACCGGGGAGCTGTTTTTT. Protein product: CASRAGQANTGELFF.

The gene calls are TRBV2 and TRBJ2-1; 8 nucleotides match TRBD1. With 4 bases clipped from V and 6 bases from J, the junction kept 5 bases outside the gene matches. The germline V gene encodes CDR1 SNHLY and CDR2 FYNNEI. The CDR3 consists of 14 residues. The CDR3 DNA reads as TGTGCCAGCAGTGGTAGGGACAGGTCCAATGAGCAGTTCTTC. Translated: CASSGRDRSNEQFF.

The chain joins TRBV30 to TRBJ2-7; D is perhaps TRBD2 (6 bases). V lost 0 bases and J lost 1, with 7 bases in between. CDR1 and CDR2 (germline): GTSNPN, SVGIG (reference sequence). This CDR3 contains 13 residues. The chain's CDR3 is CAWSVGGSYEQYF. For the CDR3, the DNA is TGTGCCTGGAGTGTCGGAGGGTCCTACGAGCAGTACTTC.

The chain is built from TRBV9 and TRBJ2-2, with TRBD2 matching 9 bases. Unmatched junction bases numbered 9, after V lost 4 bases and J lost 5 bases. Germline assignment: CDR1 SGDLS and CDR2 YYNGEE. CDR3 length: 16 residues. The DNA of the CDR3 is TGTGCCAGCAGCACCGGACTAGCGTTTGTGACCGGGGAGCTGTTTTTT. Its protein product is CASSTGLAFVTGELFF. Full variable domain (outside the CDR3, taken from reference TRBV9 and TRBJ2-2): DSGVTQTPKHLITATGQRVTLRCSPRSGDLSVYWYQQSLDQGLQFLIQYYNGEERAKGNILERFSAQQFPDLHSELNLSSLELGDSALYFCASSTGLAFVTGELFFGEGSRLTVL.

This chain connects TRBV15 to TRBJ2-5; a weak D match, TRBD2 (5 bases). Germline V gene lookup returns CDR1 LNHNV and CDR2 YYDKDF (reference sequence). V gave up 5 bases and J gave up 4 bases, with 17 bases separating them. This CDR3 region has 15 residues. The CDR3 protein is CATSSRADRAETQYF. The CDR3 DNA is TGTGCCACCAGCTCGAGAGCGGATAGGGCAGAGACCCAGTACTTC. Together with reference TRBV15 and TRBJ2-5, the CDR3 gives the full variable domain: DAMVIQNPRYQVTQFGKPVTLSCSQTLNHNVMYWYQQKSSQAPKLLFHYYDKDFNNEADTPDNFQSRRPNTSFCFLDIRSPGLGDTAMYLCATSSRADRAETQYFGPGTRLLVL.

This clone was counted a few times. The chain employs TRBV6-1 and TRBJ1-5; D is possibly TRBD1 (6 bases). The CDR3 length is 15 residues. Germline V gives CDR1 MNHNS, CDR2 SASEGT. The germline V and J ends were trimmed by 2 bases and 5 bases, with 13 bases remaining between them. As DNA, the CDR3 is TGTGCCAGCAGTGAACATAGGGGGAGCGATCAGCCCCAGCATTTT. It specifies CASSEHRGSDQPQHF.

This clone was counted only a few times. V gene TRBV4-1 combines with J gene TRBJ1-5; D is unresolved. This CDR3 contains 15 residues. V was cut by 1 base and J by 6 bases, with 13 bases left in between. Germline V gene sequence: CDR1 MGHRA, CDR2 YSYEKL. The DNA for the CDR3 is TGCGCCAGCAGCCAAGTAGCTATCGGAATTCAGCCCCAGCATTTT. Translation: CASSQVAIGIQPQHF.

The rearrangement joins TRBV6-5 to TRBJ2-3, with D possibly matching TRBD2 (6 bases). V shed 0 bases and J shed 3 bases, with 13 bases lying between them. This CDR3 is built from 16 residues. CDR1 is MNHEY and CDR2 is SVGAGI in the germline V gene. CDR3 amino acids: CASSYSRRGWTDTQYF. DNA of the CDR3: TGTGCCAGCAGTTACTCGAGACGGGGGTGGACAGATACGCAGTATTTT.

V is TRBV10-3 and J is TRBJ1-2; 8 bases agree with TRBD1. With 8 bases clipped from V and 4 bases from J, the junction kept 12 bases outside the gene matches. This CDR3 has 15 residues. Per the germline V gene, CDR1 is ENHRY and CDR2 is SYGVKD. The CDR3 loop reads CAIGGSTGVGYGYTF. DNA of the CDR3: TGTGCCATCGGAGGATCGACAGGGGTAGGCTATGGCTACACCTTC.

The chain is built from TRBV7-2 and TRBJ2-2; D not resolved. V gave up 2 bases and J gave up 6 bases, with 4 bases separating them. CDR1 and CDR2 (germline): SGHTA, FQGNSA. The CDR3 runs 12 residues. In DNA form, the CDR3 reads TGTGCCAGCAGCTTATATCCCGGGGAGCTGTTTTTT. Protein: CASSLYPGELFF. Drawing the rest from reference TRBV7-2 and TRBJ2-2, the complete variable domain is GAGVSQSPSNKVTEKGKDVELRCDPISGHTALYWYRQSLGQGLEFLIYFQGNSAPDKSGLPSDRFSAERTGGSVSTLTIQRTQQEDSAVYLCASSLYPGELFFGEGSRLTVL.

This chain joins TRBV15 and TRBJ2-5, with a weak D call TRBD2 (5 bases). Trimming removed 0 bases from V and 5 bases from J, with 13 bases in between. This CDR3 comprises 15 residues. Germline lookup yields CDR1 LNHNV and CDR2 YYDKDF (reference sequence). The CDR3 protein is CATSRDLPDLETQYF. DNA for the CDR3: TGTGCCACCAGCAGAGATCTCCCGGACTTGGAGACCCAGTACTTC.

V gene TRBV5-1 combines with J gene TRBJ2-1, with TRBD2 identical over 11 bases. CDR3 length equals 16 residues. CDR1 is SGHRS, CDR2 YFSETQ, per germline. V lost 4 bases to trimming and J lost 3 bases; unmatched junction nucleotides: 6. The CDR3 coding sequence is TGCGCCAGCAGCCCAGGACTAGCGGGTAACTACAATGAGCAGTTCTTC. As protein: CASSPGLAGNYNEQFF.

This clone was picked up a small number of times. V is TRBV2 and J is TRBJ2-3, with 7 bases fitting TRBD1. This CDR3 contains 16 residues. The V segment lost 1 base and the J segment 0 bases; nucleotides outside the gene matches: 4. In germline, CDR1 is SNHLY, CDR2 FYNNEI. The CDR3 reads CASSEEGQTSTDTQYF. The CDR3 DNA reads TGTGCCAGCAGTGAAGAGGGACAGACTAGCACAGATACGCAGTATTTT.

The table lists this clone with a count of one. Other DNA sequences in the sample encode the same CDR3. The gene calls are TRBV27 and TRBJ2-5; 11 nucleotides match TRBD1. The J call may be incorrect, as the DNA end agrees better with TRBJ2-7. The germline V gene has CDR1 MNHEY and CDR2 SMNVEV (reference sequence). The CDR3 consists of 15 residues. The CDR3 sequence: CASSFKGQGAYEQYF. CDR3 DNA: TGTGCCAGCAGTTTTAAAGGACAGGGGGCGTACGAGCAGTACTTC.

The CDR3 here is CASSSPTGIYGYTF. The DNA for the CDR3 is TGTGCCAGCAGTTCCCCGACAGGGATCTATGGCTACACCTTC. This chain uses TRBV28 with TRBJ1-2; 7 nucleotides agree with TRBD1. V lost 4 bases to trimming and J lost 4 bases; unmatched junction nucleotides: 6. Germline CDR1 reads MDHEN; CDR2 reads SYDVKM. This CDR3 comprises 14 residues.

Remarks on this clone: Relative to the germline gene, one junction end is altered; a read error may explain this. The chain employs TRBV28 and TRBJ2-3; maybe TRBD1 (6 bases). Germline V gene sequence: CDR1 MDHEN, CDR2 SYDVKM. This CDR3 comprises 14 residues. The CDR3 nucleotides read TGTGCTAGCAGTCAACCCACAGGGACAGATACGCAGTATTTT. This gives the protein CASSQPTGTDTQYF.

V usage is TRBV7-2 and J usage is TRBJ2-1; the D gene is possibly TRBD1 (6 bases). Germline assignment: CDR1 SGHTA and CDR2 FQGNSA. The V and J ends lost 2 bases and 1 base respectively, with 12 bases between them. This CDR3 spans 16 amino acids. CDR3 sequence reads: CASSLLPGVSYNEQFF. The CDR3 coding sequence is TGTGCCAGCAGCTTACTCCCAGGGGTATCCTACAATGAGCAGTTCTTC.

The V call is TRBV5-5, the J call TRBJ1-5; tentative D call: TRBD1 (6 bases). The length of the CDR3 is 14 residues. Per germline, CDR1 SGHKS and CDR2 YYEKEE (reference sequence). V was pared by 4 bases and J by 4 bases, with 12 bases between. CDR3 in amino acids: CASSAGQLNQPQHF. The DNA for the CDR3 is TGTGCCAGCAGCGCCGGACAGTTGAATCAGCCCCAGCATTTT. Using reference TRBV5-5 and TRBJ1-5 for the parts outside the CDR3, the full variable domain is DAGVTQSPTHLIKTRGQQVTLRCSPISGHKSVSWYQQVLGQGPQFIFQYYEKEERGRGNFPDRFSARQFPNYSSELNVNALLLGDSALYLCASSAGQLNQPQHFGDGTRLSIL.

This clone was detected once. The chain couples TRBV6-5 to TRBJ1-2; D remains ambiguous. Trimming took off 3 bases at V and 3 bases at J, with 11 bases between the two ends. Germline V gives CDR1 MNHEY, CDR2 SVGAGI. The CDR3 covers 14 residues. The CDR3 region has the DNA TGTGCCAGCAGTTATTTGGGCACCTACTATGGCTACACCTTC. This codes for CASSYLGTYYGYTF.

The chain uses TRBV7-2 and TRBJ2-4, with TRBD2 as a possible D gene (6 bases). Germline assignment: CDR1 SGHTA and CDR2 FQGNSA. This CDR3 region has 11 residues. Trimming removed 4 bases at V and 15 bases at J, with 13 bases between. The CDR3 sequence is CASSSGGRWYF. The CDR3, as DNA: TGTGCCAGCAGCTCCGGGGGTCGGTGGTACTTC.

This chain connects TRBV13 to TRBJ2-3, with a possible D match to TRBD2 (6 bases). There are 15 residues in the CDR3. V lost 4 bases and J 6 bases, leaving 17 bases between the germline ends. Looked up from germline, CDR1 is PRHDT and CDR2 is FYEKMQ (reference sequence). The CDR3 here is CASSSGLQVGDTQYF. The CDR3 DNA follows: TGTGCCAGCAGCTCGGGACTCCAAGTAGGGGATACGCAGTATTTT.

J is TRBJ2-1 and V is TRBV9; the D is unclear. The V end lost 2 bases, the J end lost 0 bases, and 6 bases lay between the germline ends. Germline CDR1 is SGDLS and CDR2 is YYNGEE. The CDR3 loop spans 14 amino acids. CDR3 coding DNA: TGTGCCAGCAGCGTGTCTACCTCCTACAATGAGCAGTTCTTC. Its protein is CASSVSTSYNEQFF.